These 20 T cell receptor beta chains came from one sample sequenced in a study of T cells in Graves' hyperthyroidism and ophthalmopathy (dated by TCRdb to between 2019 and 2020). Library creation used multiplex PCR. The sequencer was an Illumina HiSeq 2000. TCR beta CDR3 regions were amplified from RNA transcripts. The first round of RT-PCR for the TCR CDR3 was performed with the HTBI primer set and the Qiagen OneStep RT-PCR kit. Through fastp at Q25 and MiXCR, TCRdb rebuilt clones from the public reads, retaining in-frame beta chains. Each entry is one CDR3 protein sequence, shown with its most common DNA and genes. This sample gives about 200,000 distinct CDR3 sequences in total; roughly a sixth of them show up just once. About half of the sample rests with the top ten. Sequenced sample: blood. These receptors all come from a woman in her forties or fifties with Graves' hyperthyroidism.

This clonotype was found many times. In nucleotides, the CDR3 is TGCGCCAGCAGCTTAGCGGGAGGAATCACAGATACGCAGTATTTT. This sequence encodes CASSLAGGITDTQYF. The chain couples TRBV5-1 to TRBJ2-3; 9 positions match TRBD2. Germline V CDR1 and CDR2: SGHRS, YFSETQ. This CDR3 has 15 residues. V shed 2 bases, J shed 2 bases, and the junction held 3 bases outside the gene matches. The complete variable domain, with remaining parts taken from reference TRBV5-1 and TRBJ2-3, reads KAGVTQTPRYLIKTRGQQVTLSCSPISGHRSVSWYQQTPGQGLQFLFEYFSETQRNKGNFPGRFSGRQFSNSRSEMNVSTLELGDSALYLCASSLAGGITDTQYFGPGTRLTVL.

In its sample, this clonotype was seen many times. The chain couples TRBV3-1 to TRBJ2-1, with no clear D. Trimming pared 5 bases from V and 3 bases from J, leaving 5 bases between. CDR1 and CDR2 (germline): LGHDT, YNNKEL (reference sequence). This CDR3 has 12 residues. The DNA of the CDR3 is TGTGCCAGCAGCACAAGCTACAATGAGCAGTTCTTC. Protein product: CASSTSYNEQFF.

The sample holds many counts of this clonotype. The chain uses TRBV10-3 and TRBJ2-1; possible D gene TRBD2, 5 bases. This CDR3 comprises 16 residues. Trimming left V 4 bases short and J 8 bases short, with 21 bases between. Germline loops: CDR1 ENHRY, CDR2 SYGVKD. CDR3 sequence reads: CAISATSRPGLDEQFF. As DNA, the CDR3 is TGTGCCATCAGTGCCACTTCCCGCCCCGGACTCGATGAGCAGTTCTTC.

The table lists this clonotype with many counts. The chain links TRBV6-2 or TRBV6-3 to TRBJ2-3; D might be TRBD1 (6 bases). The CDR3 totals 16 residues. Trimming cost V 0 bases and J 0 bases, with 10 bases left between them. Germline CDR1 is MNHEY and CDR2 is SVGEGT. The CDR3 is CASSYSWTDSTDTQYF. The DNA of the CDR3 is TGTGCCAGCAGTTACTCTTGGACAGATAGCACAGATACGCAGTATTTT.

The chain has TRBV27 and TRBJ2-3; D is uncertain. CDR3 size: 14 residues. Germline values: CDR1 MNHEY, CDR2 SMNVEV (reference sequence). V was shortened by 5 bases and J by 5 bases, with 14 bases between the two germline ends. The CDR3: CASSVQGKGDTQYF. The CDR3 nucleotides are TGTGCCAGCAGTGTTCAAGGGAAAGGAGATACGCAGTATTTT.

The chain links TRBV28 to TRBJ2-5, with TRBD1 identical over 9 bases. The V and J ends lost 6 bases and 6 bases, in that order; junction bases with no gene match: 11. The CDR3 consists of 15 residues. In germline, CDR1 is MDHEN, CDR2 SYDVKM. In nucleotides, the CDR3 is TGTGCCAGCAGCTCTTGGACAGGGGTCGAGAAGACCCAGTACTTC. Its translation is CASSSWTGVEKTQYF. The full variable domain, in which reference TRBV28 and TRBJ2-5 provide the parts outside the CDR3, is DVKVTQSSRYLVKRTGEKVFLECVQDMDHENMFWYRQDPGLGLRLIYFSYDVKMKEKGDIPEGYSVSREKKERFSLILESASTNQTSMYLCASSSWTGVEKTQYFGPGTRLLVL.

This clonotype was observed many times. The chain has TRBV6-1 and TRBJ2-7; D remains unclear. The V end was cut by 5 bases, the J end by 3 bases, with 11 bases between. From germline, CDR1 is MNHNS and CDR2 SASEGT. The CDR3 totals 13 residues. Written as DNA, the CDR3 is TGTGCCAGCAGTCCCTCATCCGGCTACGAGCAGTACTTC. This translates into CASSPSSGYEQYF.

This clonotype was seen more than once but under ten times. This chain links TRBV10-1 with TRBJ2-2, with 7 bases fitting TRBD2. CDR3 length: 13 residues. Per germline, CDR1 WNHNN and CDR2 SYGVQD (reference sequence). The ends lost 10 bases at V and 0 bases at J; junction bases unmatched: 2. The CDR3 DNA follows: TGCGCCACCCGGGAGGCGAACACCGGGGAGCTGTTTTTT. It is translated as CATREANTGELFF.

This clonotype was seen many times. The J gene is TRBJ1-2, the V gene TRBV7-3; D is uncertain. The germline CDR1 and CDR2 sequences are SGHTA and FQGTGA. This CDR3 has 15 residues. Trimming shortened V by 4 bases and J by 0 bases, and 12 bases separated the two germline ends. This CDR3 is CASSSTTATNYGYTF. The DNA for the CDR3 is TGTGCCAGCAGCTCCACCACGGCTACTAACTATGGCTACACCTTC. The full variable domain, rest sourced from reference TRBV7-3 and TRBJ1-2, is GAGVSQTPSNKVTEKGKYVELRCDPISGHTALYWYRQSLGQGPEFLIYFQGTGAADDSGLPNDRFFAVRPEGSVSTLKIQRTERGDSAVYLCASSSTTATNYGYTFGSGTRLTVV.

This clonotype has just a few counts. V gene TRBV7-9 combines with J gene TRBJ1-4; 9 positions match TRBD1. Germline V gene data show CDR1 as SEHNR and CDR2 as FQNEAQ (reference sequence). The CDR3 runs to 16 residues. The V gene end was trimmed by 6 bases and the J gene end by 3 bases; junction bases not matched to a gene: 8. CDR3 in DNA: TGTGCCAGCAGTTTCAGACAGGGGGAGGCTAATGAAAAACTGTTTTTT. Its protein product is CASSFRQGEANEKLFF.

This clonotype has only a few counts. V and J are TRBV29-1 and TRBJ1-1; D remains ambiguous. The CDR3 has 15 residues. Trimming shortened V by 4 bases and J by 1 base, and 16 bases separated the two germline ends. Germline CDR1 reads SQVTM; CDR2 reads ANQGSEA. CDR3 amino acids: CSVVGWGVRNTEAFF. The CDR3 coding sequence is TGCAGCGTTGTGGGATGGGGAGTCAGGAACACTGAAGCTTTCTTT.

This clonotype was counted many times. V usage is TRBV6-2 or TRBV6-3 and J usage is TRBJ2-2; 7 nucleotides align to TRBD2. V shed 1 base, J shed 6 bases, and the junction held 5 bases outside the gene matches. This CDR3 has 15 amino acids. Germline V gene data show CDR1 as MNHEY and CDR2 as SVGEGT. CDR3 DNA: TGTGCCAGCAGTTACTGGCGGGAGCCGGCCGGGGAGCTGTTTTTT. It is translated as CASSYWREPAGELFF.

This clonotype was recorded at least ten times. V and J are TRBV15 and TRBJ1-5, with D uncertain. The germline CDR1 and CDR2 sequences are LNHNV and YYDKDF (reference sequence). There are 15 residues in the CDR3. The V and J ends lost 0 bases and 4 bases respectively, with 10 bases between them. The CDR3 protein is CATSRDLSHNQPQHF. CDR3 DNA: TGTGCCACCAGCAGAGATCTGTCGCATAATCAGCCCCAGCATTTT.

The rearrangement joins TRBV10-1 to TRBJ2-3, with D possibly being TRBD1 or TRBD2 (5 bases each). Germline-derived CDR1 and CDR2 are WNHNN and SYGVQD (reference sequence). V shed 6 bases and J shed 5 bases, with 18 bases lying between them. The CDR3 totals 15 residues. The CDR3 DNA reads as TGCGCCAGCAGCAACCCCAGGGAAGAGGGAGATACGCAGTATTTT. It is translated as CASSNPREEGDTQYF.

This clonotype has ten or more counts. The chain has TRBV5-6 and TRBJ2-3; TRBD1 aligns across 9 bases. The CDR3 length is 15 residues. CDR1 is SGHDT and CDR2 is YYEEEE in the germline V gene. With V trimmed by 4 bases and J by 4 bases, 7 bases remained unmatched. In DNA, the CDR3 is TGTGCCAGCAGCCCGGGACAGGGTTTTTCAGATACGCAGTATTTT. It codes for CASSPGQGFSDTQYF.

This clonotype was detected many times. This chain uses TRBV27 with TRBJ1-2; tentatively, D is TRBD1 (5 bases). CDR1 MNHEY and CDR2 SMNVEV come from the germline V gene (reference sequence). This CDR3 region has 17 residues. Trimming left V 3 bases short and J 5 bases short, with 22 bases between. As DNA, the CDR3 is TGTGCCAGCAGTTTGGAGGGTGGGTGGTCGGGGACGTATGGCTACACCTTC. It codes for CASSLEGGWSGTYGYTF.

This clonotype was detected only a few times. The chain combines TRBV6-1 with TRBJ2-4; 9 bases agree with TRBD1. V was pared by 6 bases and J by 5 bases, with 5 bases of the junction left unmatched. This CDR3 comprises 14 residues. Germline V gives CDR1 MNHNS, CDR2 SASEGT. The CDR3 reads CASSRGQGQNIQYF. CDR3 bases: TGTGCCAGCAGCCGAGGACAGGGGCAAAACATTCAGTACTTC.

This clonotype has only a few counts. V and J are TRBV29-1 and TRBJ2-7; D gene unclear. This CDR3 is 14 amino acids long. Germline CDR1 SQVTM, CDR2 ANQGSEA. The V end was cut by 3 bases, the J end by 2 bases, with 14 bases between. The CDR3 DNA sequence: TGCAGCGTTGACGTGGACGGCAGACCCTACGAGCAGTACTTC. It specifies CSVDVDGRPYEQYF.

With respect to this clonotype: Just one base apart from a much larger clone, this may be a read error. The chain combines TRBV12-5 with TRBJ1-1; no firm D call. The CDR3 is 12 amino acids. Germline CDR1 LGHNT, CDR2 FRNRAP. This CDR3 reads CASGLMNTEASF. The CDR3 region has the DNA TGTGCTAGTGGTTTGATGAACACTGAAGCTTCCTTT.

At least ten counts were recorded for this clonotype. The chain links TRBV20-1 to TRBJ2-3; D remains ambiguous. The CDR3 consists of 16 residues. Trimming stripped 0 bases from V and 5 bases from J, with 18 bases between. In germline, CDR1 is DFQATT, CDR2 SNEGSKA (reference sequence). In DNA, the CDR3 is TGCAGTGCTAGAGATTTCCGGAGCCTAAGGGTAGATACGCAGTATTTT. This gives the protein CSARDFRSLRVDTQYF.